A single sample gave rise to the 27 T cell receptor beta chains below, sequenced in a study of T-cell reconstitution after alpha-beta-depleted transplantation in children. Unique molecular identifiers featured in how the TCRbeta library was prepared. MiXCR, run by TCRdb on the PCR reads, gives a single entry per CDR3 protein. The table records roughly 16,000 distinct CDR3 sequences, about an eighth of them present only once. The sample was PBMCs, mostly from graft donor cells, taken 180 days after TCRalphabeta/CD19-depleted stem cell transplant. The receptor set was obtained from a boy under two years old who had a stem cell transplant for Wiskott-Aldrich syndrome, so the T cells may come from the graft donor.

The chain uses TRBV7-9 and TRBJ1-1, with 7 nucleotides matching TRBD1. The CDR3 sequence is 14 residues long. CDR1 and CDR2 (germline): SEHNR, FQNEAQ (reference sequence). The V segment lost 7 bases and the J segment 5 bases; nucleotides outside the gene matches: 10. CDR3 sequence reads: CASNLYRGGTEAFF. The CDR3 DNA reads TGTGCCAGCAATCTATACAGGGGTGGAACTGAAGCTTTCTTT.

The CDR3 is CASSELVMGTQYF. Written as DNA, the CDR3 is TGCGCCAGCAGTGAATTGGTAATGGGGACCCAGTACTTC. This chain links TRBV10-2 with TRBJ2-5; D unresolved. Germline V gene data show CDR1 as WSHSY and CDR2 as SAAADI. The CDR3 length is 13 residues. V was shortened by 3 bases and J by 7 bases, with 12 bases between the two germline ends.

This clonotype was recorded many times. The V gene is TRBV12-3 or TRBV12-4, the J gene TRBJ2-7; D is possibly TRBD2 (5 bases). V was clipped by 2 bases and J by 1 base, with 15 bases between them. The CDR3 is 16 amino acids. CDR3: CASSLSSGGFSYEQYF. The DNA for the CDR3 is TGTGCCAGCAGTTTAAGTTCCGGCGGGTTTTCCTACGAGCAGTACTTC.

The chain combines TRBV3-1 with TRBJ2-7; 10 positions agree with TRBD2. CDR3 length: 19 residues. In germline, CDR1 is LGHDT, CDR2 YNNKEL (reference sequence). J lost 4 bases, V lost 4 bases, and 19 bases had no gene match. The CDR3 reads CASSPRSISSSGRTYEQYF. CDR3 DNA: TGTGCCAGCAGCCCACGAAGTATAAGCTCTAGCGGGAGAACGTACGAGCAGTACTTC.

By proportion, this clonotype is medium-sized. This CDR3 is CASSLASGSQSDTQYF. The CDR3 nucleotides are TGTGCCAGCAGCTTAGCTAGCGGGAGTCAGTCAGATACGCAGTATTTT. The chain is built from TRBV7-2 and TRBJ2-3; the match to TRBD2 covers 9 bases. The CDR3 length is 16 residues. Looked up from germline, CDR1 is SGHTA and CDR2 is FQGNSA. The junction had 5 bases not matched to a gene; V was cut back by 0 bases and J by 4 bases.

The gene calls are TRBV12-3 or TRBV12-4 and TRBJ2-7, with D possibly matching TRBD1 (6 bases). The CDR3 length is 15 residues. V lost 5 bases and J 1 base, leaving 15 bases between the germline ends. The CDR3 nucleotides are TGTGCCAGCAGTCCTTTGGCAGGGGCATCCTACGAGCAGTACTTC. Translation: CASSPLAGASYEQYF.

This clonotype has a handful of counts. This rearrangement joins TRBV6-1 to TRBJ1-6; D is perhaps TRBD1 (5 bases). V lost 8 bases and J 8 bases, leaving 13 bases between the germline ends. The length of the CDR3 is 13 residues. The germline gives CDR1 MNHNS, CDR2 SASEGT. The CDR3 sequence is CASQGRNYSPLHF. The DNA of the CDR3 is TGTGCCAGCCAGGGACGGAATTATTCACCCCTCCACTTT.

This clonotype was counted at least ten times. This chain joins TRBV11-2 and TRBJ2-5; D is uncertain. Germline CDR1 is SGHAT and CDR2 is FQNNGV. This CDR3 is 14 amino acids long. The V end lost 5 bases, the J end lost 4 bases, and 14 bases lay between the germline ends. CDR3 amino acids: CASSESWAAETQYF. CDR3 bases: TGTGCCAGCAGCGAGAGCTGGGCCGCAGAGACCCAGTACTTC.

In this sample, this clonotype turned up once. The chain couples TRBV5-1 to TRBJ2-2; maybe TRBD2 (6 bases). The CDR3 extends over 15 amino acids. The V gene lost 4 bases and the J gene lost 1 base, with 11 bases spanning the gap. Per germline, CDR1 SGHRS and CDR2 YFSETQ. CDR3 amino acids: CASSPSGLNTGELFF. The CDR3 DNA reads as TGCGCCAGCAGCCCCTCGGGACTGAACACCGGGGAGCTGTTTTTT.

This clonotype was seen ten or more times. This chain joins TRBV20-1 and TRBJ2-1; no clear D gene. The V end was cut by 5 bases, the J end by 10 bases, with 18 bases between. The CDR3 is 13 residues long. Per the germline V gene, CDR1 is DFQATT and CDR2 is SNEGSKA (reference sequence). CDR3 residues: CSARTLASGEQFF. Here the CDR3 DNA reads TGCAGTGCTCGGACCCTGGCCAGTGGGGAGCAGTTCTTC.

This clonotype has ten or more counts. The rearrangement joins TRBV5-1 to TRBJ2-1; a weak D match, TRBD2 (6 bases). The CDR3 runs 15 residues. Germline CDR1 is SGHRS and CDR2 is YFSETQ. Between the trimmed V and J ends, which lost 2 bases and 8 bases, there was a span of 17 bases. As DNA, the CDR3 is TGCGCCAGCAGCTTTAAAGAGGGGTGGGAGGATGAGCAGTTCTTC. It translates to CASSFKEGWEDEQFF.

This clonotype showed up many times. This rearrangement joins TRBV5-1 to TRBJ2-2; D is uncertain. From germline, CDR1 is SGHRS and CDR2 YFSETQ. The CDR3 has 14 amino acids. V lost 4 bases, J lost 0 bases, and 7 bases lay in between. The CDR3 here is CASSTATNTGELFF. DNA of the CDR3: TGCGCCAGCAGCACGGCCACGAACACCGGGGAGCTGTTTTTT.

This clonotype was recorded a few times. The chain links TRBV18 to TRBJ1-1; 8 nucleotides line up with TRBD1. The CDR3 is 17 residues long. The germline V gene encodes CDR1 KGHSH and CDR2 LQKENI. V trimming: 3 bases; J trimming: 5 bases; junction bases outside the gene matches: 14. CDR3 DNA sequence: TGTGCCAGCTCACCCTCGTCCAGGGGGCCCCGAGGAACTGAAGCTTTCTTT. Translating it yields CASSPSSRGPRGTEAFF.

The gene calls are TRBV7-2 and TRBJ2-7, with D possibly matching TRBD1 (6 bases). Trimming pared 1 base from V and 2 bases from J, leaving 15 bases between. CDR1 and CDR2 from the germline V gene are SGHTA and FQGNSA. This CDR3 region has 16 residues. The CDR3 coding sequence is TGTGCCAGCAGCTTAGTACGTACAGGGCCTGCCTACGAGCAGTACTTC. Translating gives CASSLVRTGPAYEQYF.

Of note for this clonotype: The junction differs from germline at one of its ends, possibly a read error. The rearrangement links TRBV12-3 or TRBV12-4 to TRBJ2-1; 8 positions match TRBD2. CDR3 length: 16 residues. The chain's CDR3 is CSSSFQLAVQYNEQFF. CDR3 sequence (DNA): TGTTCCAGCAGTTTCCAACTAGCGGTACAATACAATGAGCAGTTCTTC.

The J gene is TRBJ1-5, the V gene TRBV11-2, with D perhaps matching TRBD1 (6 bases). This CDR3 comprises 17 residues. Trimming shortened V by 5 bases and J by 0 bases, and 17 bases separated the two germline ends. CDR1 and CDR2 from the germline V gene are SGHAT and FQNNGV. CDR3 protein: CASSIRFQGSSNQPQHF. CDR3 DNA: TGTGCCAGCAGCATTAGATTCCAGGGGAGTAGCAATCAGCCCCAGCATTTT.

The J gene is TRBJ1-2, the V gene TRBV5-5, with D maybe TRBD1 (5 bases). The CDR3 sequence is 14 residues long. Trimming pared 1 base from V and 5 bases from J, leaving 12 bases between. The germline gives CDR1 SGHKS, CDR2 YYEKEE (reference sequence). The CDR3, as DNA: TGTGCCAGCAGCTTGCCGGGGCCCACTTATGGCTACACCTTC. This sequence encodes CASSLPGPTYGYTF.

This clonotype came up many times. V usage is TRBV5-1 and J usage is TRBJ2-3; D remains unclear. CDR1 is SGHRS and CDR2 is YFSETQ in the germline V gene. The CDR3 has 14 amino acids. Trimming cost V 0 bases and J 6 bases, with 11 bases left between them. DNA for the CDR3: TGCGCCAGCAGCTTGGGGGATGTGGGTGATACGCAGTATTTT. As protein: CASSLGDVGDTQYF.

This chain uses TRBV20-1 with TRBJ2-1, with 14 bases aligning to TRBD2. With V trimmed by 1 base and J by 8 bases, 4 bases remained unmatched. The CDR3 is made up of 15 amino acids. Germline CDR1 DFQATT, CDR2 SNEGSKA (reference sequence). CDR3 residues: CSARAGTSGRDEQFF. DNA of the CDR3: TGCAGTGCTAGAGCCGGGACTAGCGGGAGAGATGAGCAGTTCTTC.

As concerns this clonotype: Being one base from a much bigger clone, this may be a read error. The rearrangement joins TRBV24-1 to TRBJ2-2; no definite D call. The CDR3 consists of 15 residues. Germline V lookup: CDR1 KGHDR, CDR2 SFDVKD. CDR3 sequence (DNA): TGTGCCACCAGTGATGCGGTGAGCAACACCGCGGAGCTGTTTTTT. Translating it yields CATSDAVSNTAELFF.

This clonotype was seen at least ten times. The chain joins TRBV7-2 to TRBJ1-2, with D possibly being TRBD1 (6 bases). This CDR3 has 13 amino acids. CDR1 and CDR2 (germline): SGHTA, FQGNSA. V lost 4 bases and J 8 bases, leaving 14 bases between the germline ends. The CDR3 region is CASSSRQAGGYTF. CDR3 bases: TGTGCCAGCAGCTCCAGACAGGCTGGGGGCTACACCTTC.

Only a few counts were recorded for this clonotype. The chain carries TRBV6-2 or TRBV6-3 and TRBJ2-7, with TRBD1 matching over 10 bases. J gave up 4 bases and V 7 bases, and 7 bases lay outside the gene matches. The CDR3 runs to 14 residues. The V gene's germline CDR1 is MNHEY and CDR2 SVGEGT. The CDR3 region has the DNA TGTGCCAGCACCCGACAGGGGGCGACGTACGAGCAGTACTTC. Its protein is CASTRQGATYEQYF.

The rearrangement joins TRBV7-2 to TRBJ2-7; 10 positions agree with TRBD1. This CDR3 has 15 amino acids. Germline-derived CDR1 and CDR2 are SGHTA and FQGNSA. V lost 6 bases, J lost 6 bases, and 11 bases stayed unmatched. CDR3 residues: CASRPAPGTGAEQYF. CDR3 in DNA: TGTGCCAGCAGGCCCGCGCCGGGGACAGGGGCCGAGCAGTACTTC.

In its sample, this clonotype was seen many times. The CDR3 DNA follows: TGCAGTGCCCCTATTTCGGCGGGAAACACAGATACGCAGTATTTT. Residues: CSAPISAGNTDTQYF. This chain links TRBV20-1 with TRBJ2-3, with a possible D match to TRBD2 (6 bases). Trimming stripped 6 bases from V and 2 bases from J, with 18 bases between. From germline, CDR1 is DFQATT and CDR2 SNEGSKA (reference sequence). The CDR3 contains 15 residues.

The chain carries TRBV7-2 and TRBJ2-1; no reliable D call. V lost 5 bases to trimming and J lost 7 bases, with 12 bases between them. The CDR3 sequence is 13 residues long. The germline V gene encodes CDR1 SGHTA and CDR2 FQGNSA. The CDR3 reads CASSPRSRNEQFF. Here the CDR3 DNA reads TGTGCCAGCAGCCCACGCTCTCGGAATGAGCAGTTCTTC.

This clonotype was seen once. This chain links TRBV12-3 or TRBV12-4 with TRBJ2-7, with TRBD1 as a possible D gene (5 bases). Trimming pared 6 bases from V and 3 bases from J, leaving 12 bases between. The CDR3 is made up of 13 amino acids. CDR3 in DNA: TGTGCCAGCAGGGTTGGGCAGGGCTACGAGCAGTACTTC. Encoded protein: CASRVGQGYEQYF.

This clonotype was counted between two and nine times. CDR3 amino acids: CASSRTTSYEQYF. CDR3 DNA: TGTGCCAGCAGTAGGACAACGTCCTACGAGCAGTACTTC. The chain employs TRBV27 and TRBJ2-7; D possibly corresponds to TRBD1 (5 bases). Between the trimmed V and J ends, which lost 5 bases and 1 base, there was a span of 9 bases. The CDR3 spans 13 residues. Germline V gives CDR1 MNHEY, CDR2 SMNVEV (reference sequence).